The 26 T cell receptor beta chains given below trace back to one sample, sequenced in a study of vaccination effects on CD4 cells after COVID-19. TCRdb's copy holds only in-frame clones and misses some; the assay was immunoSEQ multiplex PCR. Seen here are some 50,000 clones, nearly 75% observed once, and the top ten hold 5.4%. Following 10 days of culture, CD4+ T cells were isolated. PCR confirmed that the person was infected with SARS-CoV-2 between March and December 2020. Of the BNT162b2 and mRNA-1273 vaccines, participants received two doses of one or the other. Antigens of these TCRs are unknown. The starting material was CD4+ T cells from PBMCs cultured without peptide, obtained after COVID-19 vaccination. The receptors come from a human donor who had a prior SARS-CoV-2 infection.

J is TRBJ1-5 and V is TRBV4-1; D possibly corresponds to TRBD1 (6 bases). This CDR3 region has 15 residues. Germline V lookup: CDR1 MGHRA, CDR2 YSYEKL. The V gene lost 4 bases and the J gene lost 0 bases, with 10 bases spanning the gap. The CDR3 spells CASSRQGHSNQPQHF. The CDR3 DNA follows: TGCGCCAGCAGCCGCCAGGGACATAGCAATCAGCCCCAGCATTTT.

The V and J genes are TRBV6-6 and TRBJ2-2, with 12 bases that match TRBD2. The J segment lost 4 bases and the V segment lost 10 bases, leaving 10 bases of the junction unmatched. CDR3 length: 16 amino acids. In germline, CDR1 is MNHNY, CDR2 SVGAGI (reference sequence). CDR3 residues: CAILRLAGDSTGELFF. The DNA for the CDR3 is TGTGCCATCCTTAGACTAGCGGGAGATAGCACCGGGGAGCTGTTTTTT.

The CDR3 sequence: CASSVDSRTDTQYF. For the CDR3, the DNA is TGTGCCAGCAGCGTAGACTCCCGCACAGATACGCAGTATTTT. This rearrangement joins TRBV9 to TRBJ2-3; D call uncertain. This CDR3 is 14 amino acids long. V was cut by 0 bases and J by 1 base, with 6 bases left in between. Germline V gene sequence: CDR1 SGDLS, CDR2 YYNGEE.

DNA for the CDR3: TGTGCCAGCAGTTATCCTAGCGGGACCCTCTCAGGGGCCCAGTACTTC. This translates into CASSYPSGTLSGAQYF. The V and J genes are TRBV6-2 or TRBV6-3 and TRBJ2-5; 9 nucleotides match TRBD2. The V gene end was trimmed by 3 bases and the J gene end by 9 bases; junction bases not matched to a gene: 14. The germline CDR1 and CDR2 sequences are MNHEY and SVGEGT. The CDR3 extends over 16 amino acids.

CDR3 sequence (DNA): TGTGCCAGCAGCTTAATTATAGGACAGGCATCCTACGAGCAGTACTTC. Protein: CASSLIIGQASYEQYF. V is TRBV7-2 and J is TRBJ2-7, with TRBD1 matching 7 bases. Germline values: CDR1 SGHTA, CDR2 FQGNSA. V shed 2 bases, J shed 1 base, and the junction held 8 bases outside the gene matches. The CDR3 is 16 amino acids.

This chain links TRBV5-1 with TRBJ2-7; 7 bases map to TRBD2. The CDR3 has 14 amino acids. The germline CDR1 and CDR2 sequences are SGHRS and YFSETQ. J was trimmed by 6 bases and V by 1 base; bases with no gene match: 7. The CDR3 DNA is TGCGCCAGCAGCTTGCGCGGGAGCAACTCCGAGCAGTACTTC. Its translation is CASSLRGSNSEQYF.

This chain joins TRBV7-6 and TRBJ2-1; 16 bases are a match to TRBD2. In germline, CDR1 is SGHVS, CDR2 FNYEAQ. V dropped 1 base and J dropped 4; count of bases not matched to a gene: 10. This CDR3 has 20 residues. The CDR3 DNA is TGTGCCAGCAGCTTAGTTGGTTCGGGACTAGCGGGAGGGCGATACAATGAGCAGTTCTTC. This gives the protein CASSLVGSGLAGGRYNEQFF.

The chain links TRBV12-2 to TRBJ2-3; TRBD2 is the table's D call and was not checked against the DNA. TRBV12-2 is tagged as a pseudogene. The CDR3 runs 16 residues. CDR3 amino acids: CASRPRGIAETDTQYF. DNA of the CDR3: TGTGCAAGTCGCCCCCGGGGAATAGCGGAAACAGATACGCAGTATTTT.

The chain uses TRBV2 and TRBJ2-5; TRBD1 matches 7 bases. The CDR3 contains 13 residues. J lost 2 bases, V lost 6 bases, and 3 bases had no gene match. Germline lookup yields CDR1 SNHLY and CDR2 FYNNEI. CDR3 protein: CASSGQVQETQYF. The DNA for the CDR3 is TGTGCCAGCAGCGGACAGGTACAAGAGACCCAGTACTTC.

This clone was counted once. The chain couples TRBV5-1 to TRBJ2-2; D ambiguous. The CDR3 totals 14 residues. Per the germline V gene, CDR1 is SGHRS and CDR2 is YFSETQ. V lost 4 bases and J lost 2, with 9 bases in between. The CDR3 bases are TGCGCCAGCAGCCGGGCGGTAAACACCGGGGAGCTGTTTTTT. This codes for CASSRAVNTGELFF.

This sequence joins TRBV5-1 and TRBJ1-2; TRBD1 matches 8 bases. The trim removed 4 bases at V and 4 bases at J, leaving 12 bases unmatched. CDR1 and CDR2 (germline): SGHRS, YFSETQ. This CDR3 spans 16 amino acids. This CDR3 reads CASSRTQGARPYGYTF. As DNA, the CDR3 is TGCGCCAGCAGCAGAACCCAGGGGGCGCGTCCCTATGGCTACACCTTC.

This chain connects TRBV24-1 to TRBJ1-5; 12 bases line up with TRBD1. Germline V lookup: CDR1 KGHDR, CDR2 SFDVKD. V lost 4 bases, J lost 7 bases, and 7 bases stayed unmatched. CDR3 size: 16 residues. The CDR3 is CATSEAGTGGVQPQHF. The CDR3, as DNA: TGTGCCACCAGTGAGGCCGGGACAGGGGGCGTGCAGCCCCAGCATTTT.

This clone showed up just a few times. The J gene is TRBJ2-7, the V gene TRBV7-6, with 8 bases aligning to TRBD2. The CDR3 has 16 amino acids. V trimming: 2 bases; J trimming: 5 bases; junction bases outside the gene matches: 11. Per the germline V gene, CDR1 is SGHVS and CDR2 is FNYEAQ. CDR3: CASSLNLRTSLNEQYF. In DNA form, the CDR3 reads TGTGCCAGCAGCTTAAACCTCCGGACTAGCCTTAACGAGCAGTACTTC. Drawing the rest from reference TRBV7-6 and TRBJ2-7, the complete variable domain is GAGVSQSPRYKVTKRGQDVALRCDPISGHVSLYWYRQALGQGPEFLTYFNYEAQQDKSGLPNDRFSAERPEGSISTLTIQRTEQRDSAMYRCASSLNLRTSLNEQYFGPGTRLTVT.

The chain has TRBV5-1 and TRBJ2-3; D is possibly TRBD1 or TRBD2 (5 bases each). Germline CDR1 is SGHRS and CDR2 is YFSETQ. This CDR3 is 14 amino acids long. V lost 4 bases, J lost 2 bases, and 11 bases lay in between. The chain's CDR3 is CASSLAGTTDTQYF. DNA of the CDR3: TGCGCCAGCAGCCTAGCTGGGACCACAGATACGCAGTATTTT. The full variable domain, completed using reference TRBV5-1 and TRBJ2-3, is KAGVTQTPRYLIKTRGQQVTLSCSPISGHRSVSWYQQTPGQGLQFLFEYFSETQRNKGNFPGRFSGRQFSNSRSEMNVSTLELGDSALYLCASSLAGTTDTQYFGPGTRLTVL.

This CDR3 reads CASSGLSGGATDTQYF. In DNA form, the CDR3 reads TGTGCCAGCAGTGGATTATCGGGGGGGGCAACAGATACGCAGTATTTT. The rearrangement links TRBV25-1 to TRBJ2-3; 8 nucleotides agree with TRBD2. Germline V lookup: CDR1 MGHDK, CDR2 SYGVNS. Unmatched junction bases numbered 9, after V lost 4 bases and J lost 3 bases. This CDR3 spans 16 amino acids.

The CDR3 DNA reads TGTGCCAGCAACGCTTGGGCGGGCGGCACTGAAGCTTTCTTT. This codes for CASNAWAGGTEAFF. V and J are TRBV7-9 and TRBJ1-1; D unresolved. Between the trimmed V and J ends, which lost 7 bases and 4 bases, there was a span of 16 bases. In germline, CDR1 is SEHNR, CDR2 FQNEAQ (reference sequence). CDR3 length equals 14 residues.

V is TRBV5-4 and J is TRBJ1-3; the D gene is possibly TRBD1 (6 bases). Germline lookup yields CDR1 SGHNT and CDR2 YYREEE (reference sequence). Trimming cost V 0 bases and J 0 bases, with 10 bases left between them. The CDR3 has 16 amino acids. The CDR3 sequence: CASSLAKQGSGNTIYF. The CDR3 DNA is TGTGCCAGCAGCTTGGCTAAACAGGGCTCTGGAAACACCATATATTTT.

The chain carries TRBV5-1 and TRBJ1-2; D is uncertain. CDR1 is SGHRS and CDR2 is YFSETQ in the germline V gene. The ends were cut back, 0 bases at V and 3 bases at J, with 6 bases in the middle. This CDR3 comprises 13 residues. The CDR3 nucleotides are TGCGCCAGCAGCTTGGCGTCCGACTATGGCTACACCTTC. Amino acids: CASSLASDYGYTF. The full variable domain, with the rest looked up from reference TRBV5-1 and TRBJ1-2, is KAGVTQTPRYLIKTRGQQVTLSCSPISGHRSVSWYQQTPGQGLQFLFEYFSETQRNKGNFPGRFSGRQFSNSRSEMNVSTLELGDSALYLCASSLASDYGYTFGSGTRLTVV.

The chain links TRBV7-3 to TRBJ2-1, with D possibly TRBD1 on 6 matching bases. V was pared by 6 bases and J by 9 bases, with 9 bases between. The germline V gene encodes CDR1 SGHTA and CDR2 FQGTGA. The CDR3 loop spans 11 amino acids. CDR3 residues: CASSTGSEQFF. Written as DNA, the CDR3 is TGTGCCAGCAGTACAGGGAGTGAGCAGTTCTTC.

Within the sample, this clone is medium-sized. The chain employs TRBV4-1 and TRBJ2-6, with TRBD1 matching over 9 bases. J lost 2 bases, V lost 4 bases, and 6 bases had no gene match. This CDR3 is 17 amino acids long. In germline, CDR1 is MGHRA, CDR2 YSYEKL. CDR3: CASSLKGQGTGANVLTF. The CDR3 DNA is TGCGCCAGCAGCCTGAAGGGACAGGGCACTGGGGCCAACGTCCTGACTTTC.

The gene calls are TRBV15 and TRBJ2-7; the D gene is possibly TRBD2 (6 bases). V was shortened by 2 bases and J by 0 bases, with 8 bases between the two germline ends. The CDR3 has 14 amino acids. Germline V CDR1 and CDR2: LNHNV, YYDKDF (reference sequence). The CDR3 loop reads CATSRLADSYEQYF. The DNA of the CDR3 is TGTGCCACCAGCAGATTAGCGGACTCCTACGAGCAGTACTTC.

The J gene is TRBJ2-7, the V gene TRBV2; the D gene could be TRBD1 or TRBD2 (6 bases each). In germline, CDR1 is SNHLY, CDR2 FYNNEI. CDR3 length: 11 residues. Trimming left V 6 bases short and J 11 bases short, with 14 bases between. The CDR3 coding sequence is TGTGCCAGCAGCCGGAGGGACATGGAGTACTTC. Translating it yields CASSRRDMEYF.

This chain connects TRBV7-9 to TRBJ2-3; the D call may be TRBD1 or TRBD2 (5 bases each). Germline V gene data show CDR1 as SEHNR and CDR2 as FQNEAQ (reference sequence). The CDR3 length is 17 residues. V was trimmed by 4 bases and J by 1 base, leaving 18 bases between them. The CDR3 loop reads CASSSWGKVRGTDTQYF. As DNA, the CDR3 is TGTGCCAGCAGCTCCTGGGGGAAGGTCCGGGGCACAGATACGCAGTATTTT.

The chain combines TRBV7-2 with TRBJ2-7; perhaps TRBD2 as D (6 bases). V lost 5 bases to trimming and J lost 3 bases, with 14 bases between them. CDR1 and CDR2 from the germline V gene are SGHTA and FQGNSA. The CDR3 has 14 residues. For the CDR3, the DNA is TGTGCCAGCAGCCTCCGGGACTCTTACTACGAGCAGTACTTC. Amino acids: CASSLRDSYYEQYF.

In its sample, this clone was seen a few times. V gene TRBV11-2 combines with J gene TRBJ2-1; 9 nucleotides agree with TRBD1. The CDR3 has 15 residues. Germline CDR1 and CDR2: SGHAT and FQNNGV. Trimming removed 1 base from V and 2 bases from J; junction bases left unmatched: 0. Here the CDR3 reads CASSLGTGAYNEQFF. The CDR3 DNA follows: TGTGCCAGCAGCTTAGGGACAGGGGCCTACAATGAGCAGTTCTTC.

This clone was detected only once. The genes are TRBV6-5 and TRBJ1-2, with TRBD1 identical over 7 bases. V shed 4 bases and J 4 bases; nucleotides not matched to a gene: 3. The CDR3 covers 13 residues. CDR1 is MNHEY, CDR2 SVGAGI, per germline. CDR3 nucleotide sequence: TGTGCCAGCAGTTTGGACAGGAGCTATGGCTACACCTTC. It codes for CASSLDRSYGYTF.